The T cell receptor beta chain described here comes from a study of blood T cells in healthy people across ages. Combining a sample-barcoded 5' primer with a J-beta primer mix, a second PCR ran for roughly 7 to 12 cycles. MiXCR was run by TCRdb on the 5' RACE reads, yielding one entry per CDR3 protein. Found here are 800,000 or so distinct CDR3 sequences, about half of them singletons; the top ten hold 15% to 20%. This clonotype showed up just a few times. A read error may be the cause here, since a much bigger clone is one base away. Sequencing used blood. The source is a man aged 80 or over in good health.

CDR3: CASGRAGGYEQYF. For the CDR3, the DNA is TGTGCCAGCGGGCGAGCGGGGGGCTACGAGCAGTACTTC. The chain has TRBV7-9 and TRBJ2-7; 9 nucleotides align to TRBD2. Germline V gene lookup returns CDR1 SEHNR and CDR2 FQNEAQ (reference sequence). The CDR3 totals 13 residues. The V segment lost 8 bases and the J segment 3 bases; nucleotides outside the gene matches: 5.